Listed below are T cell receptor beta chains from one sample, sequenced in a study of identical twins. TCRdb re-called the 5' RACE reads with MiXCR, one entry per CDR3 protein. The table records around 370,000 distinct CDR3 sequences, approximately 8.7% of them present only once. The sample comprised naive T cells sorted from blood. The receptors were sampled from a woman aged 45 to 65 in good health. Both conserved end residues are part of each CDR3. D genes are given only for firm matches. Not all rows give a size; the values are once, few, many and, for expanded clones, a class.

D,size,V,J,CDR3,DNA
.,few,TRBV21-1,TRBJ2-5,CASSKEPGPDSTQYF,TGTGCCAGCAGCAAAGAGCCAGGCCCCGATTCGACCCAGTACTTC
.,many,TRBV12-3/TRBV12-4,TRBJ2-1,CASSPNPISYNEQFF,TGTGCCAGCAGTCCCAACCCCATCTCCTACAATGAGCAGTTCTTC
.,few,TRBV14,TRBJ2-5,CASSRNPGETQYF,TGTGCCAGCAGCCGTAACCCAGGGGAGACCCAGTACTTC
.,many,TRBV20-1,TRBJ2-1,CSASRRVHNEQFF,TGCAGTGCTAGTAGGCGGGTTCACAATGAGCAGTTCTTC
TRBD2,once,TRBV15,TRBJ2-2,CATSGSGGNTGELFF,TGTGCCACCAGCGGCAGCGGGGGGAACACCGGGGAGCTGTTTTTT
.,few,TRBV2,TRBJ2-1,CASSGGVRTEQFF,TGTGCCAGCAGTGGCGGAGTACGGACGGAGCAGTTCTTC
.,.,TRBV5-1,TRBJ2-6,CASSRGELPGANVLTF,TGCGCCAGCTCGAGAGGGGAACTACCTGGGGCCAACGTCCTGACTTTC
.,few,TRBV20-1,TRBJ2-1,CSARVPRGGSYNEQFF,TGCAGTGCTAGAGTCCCACGGGGCGGGTCCTACAATGAGCAGTTCTTC
.,few,TRBV19,TRBJ2-3,CASSMVRSTLGTDTQYF,TGTGCCAGTAGTATGGTGAGGTCAACCTTGGGCACAGATACGCAGTATTTT
TRBD1,.,TRBV7-9,TRBJ2-3,CASIGGTGQGDPDTQYF,TGTGCCAGCATCGGTGGTACGGGACAGGGGGATCCAGATACGCAGTATTTT
TRBD2,.,TRBV20-1,TRBJ2-1,CSAIQIAGISNEQFF,TGCAGTGCCATCCAAATAGCGGGGATATCCAATGAGCAGTTCTTC
TRBD2,few,TRBV18,TRBJ2-1,CASSQARGGYNEQFF,TGTGCCAGCTCACAAGCGCGGGGGGGCTACAATGAGCAGTTCTTC
TRBD1,many,TRBV5-1,TRBJ1-1,CASSLNRDSLPNTEAFF,TGCGCCAGCAGCTTGAACCGGGACAGTCTTCCGAACACTGAAGCTTTCTTT
.,few,TRBV6-5,TRBJ2-7,CASSYSGTGLYEQYF,TGTGCCAGCAGTTACTCTGGGACTGGCCTCTACGAGCAGTACTTC
.,many,TRBV5-4,TRBJ1-2,CASSSTDGYTF,TGTGCCAGCAGCTCCACTGATGGCTACACCTTC
.,few,TRBV19,TRBJ1-2,CASRWGVGYTF,TGTGCCAGTAGGTGGGGTGTCGGCTACACCTTC
TRBD2,.,TRBV4-2,TRBJ2-1,CASSPERTSGRVGFYNEQFF,TGTGCCAGCAGCCCGGAACGGACTAGCGGGAGGGTGGGGTTTTACAATGAGCAGTTCTTC
TRBD2,many,TRBV5-1,TRBJ2-3,CASSLREGTDTQYF,TGCGCCAGCAGCCTCCGGGAGGGGACAGATACGCAGTATTTT
.,few,TRBV29-1,TRBJ2-1,CSIRDGYNEQFF,TGCAGCATCCGGGACGGTTACAATGAGCAGTTCTTC
.,many,TRBV3-1,TRBJ1-4,CASSQDLGLYEKLFF,TGTGCCAGCAGCCAAGATTTGGGGTTATATGAAAAACTGTTTTTT
.,.,TRBV6-5,TRBJ2-1,CASSYALSSYNEQFF,TGTGCCAGCAGTTACGCTTTAAGCTCCTACAATGAGCAGTTCTTC
.,few,TRBV6-5,TRBJ1-1,CASSYSKPNTEAFF,TGTGCCAGCAGTTACTCCAAGCCGAACACTGAAGCTTTCTTT
.,.,TRBV24-1,TRBJ2-5,CATSDSSGTREYF,TGTGCCACCAGTGATTCCTCGGGGACCCGGGAGTACTTC
TRBD2,.,TRBV20-1,TRBJ2-5,CSTFSGQETQYF,TGCAGCACCTTTAGCGGGCAAGAGACCCAGTACTTC
.,.,TRBV11-2,TRBJ1-3,CASSLTQGPGSGNTIYF,TGTGCCAGCAGCTTAACCCAGGGGCCCGGCTCTGGAAACACCATATATTTT
.,many,TRBV6-5,TRBJ1-6,CASSLQNVPIFTLHF,TGTGCCAGCAGCCTTCAGAACGTTCCTATCTTCACCCTCCACTTT
TRBD2,.,TRBV12-3/TRBV12-4,TRBJ2-3,CASQGGPSDTQYF,TGTGCCAGCCAGGGAGGGCCATCAGATACGCAGTATTTT
.,.,TRBV25-1,TRBJ2-7,CASGLSLYEQYF,TGTGCCAGCGGATTATCCTTGTACGAGCAGTACTTC
.,.,TRBV5-1,TRBJ2-1,CASSYRVPYNEQFF,TGCGCCAGCAGCTACAGGGTGCCCTACAATGAGCAGTTCTTC
TRBD2,few,TRBV11-2,TRBJ2-1,CASRLNLGTSGGMQKEQFF,TGTGCCAGCAGACTTAACTTGGGGACTAGCGGGGGCATGCAAAAAGAGCAGTTCTTC
.,.,TRBV6-5,TRBJ2-1,CASRLHNEQFF,TGTGCCAGCAGGCTACACAATGAGCAGTTCTTC
TRBD1,many,TRBV28,TRBJ1-1,CASRLPGQGDYTEAFF,TGTGCCAGCAGACTGCCGGGACAGGGGGATTACACTGAAGCTTTCTTT
.,few,TRBV7-6,TRBJ2-1,CASSGTGNEQFF,TGTGCCAGCAGCGGAACAGGGAATGAGCAGTTCTTC
TRBD2,.,TRBV5-6,TRBJ2-7,CASSFGPSGYEQYF,TGTGCCAGCAGCTTTGGCCCTAGCGGCTACGAGCAGTACTTC
TRBD2,few,TRBV5-1,TRBJ2-7,CASSLALGTSGSSYEQYF,TGCGCCAGCAGCTTGGCCCTTGGGACTAGCGGGAGCTCCTACGAGCAGTACTTC
.,many,TRBV12-3/TRBV12-4,TRBJ1-5,CASSLRGGNQPQHF,TGTGCCAGCAGTCTCCGAGGGGGCAATCAGCCCCAGCATTTT
.,many,TRBV12-3/TRBV12-4,TRBJ2-1,CASGPVVTYNEQFF,TGTGCCAGCGGGCCCGTTGTGACCTACAATGAGCAGTTCTTC
.,.,TRBV20-1,TRBJ2-4,CSASLTDRAKNIQYF,TGCAGTGCTAGTCTGACCGACCGGGCCAAAAACATTCAGTACTTC
.,many,TRBV21-1,TRBJ2-4,CASSRDRKNIQYF,TGTGCCAGCAGCCGGGACAGAAAAAACATTCAGTACTTC
TRBD2,.,TRBV29-1,TRBJ2-1,CSVKRTSDYNEQFF,TGCAGCGTGAAAAGGACTAGCGACTACAATGAGCAGTTCTTC
.,.,TRBV7-8,TRBJ2-1,CASSLGVRRDEQFF,TGTGCCAGCAGCTTAGGTGTCAGAAGAGATGAGCAGTTCTTC
TRBD2,.,TRBV30,TRBJ2-1,CAWSKLAGDNEQFF,TGTGCCTGGAGTAAACTAGCGGGAGACAATGAGCAGTTCTTC
.,.,TRBV24-1,TRBJ2-6,CATSDPTASGANVLTF,TGTGCCACCAGTGATCCGACGGCCTCTGGGGCCAACGTCCTGACTTTC
TRBD2,.,TRBV5-1,TRBJ2-1,CASSLLLRLAGPHNEQFF,TGCGCCAGCAGCCTATTATTACGACTAGCGGGACCCCACAATGAGCAGTTCTTC
.,few,TRBV3-1,TRBJ1-1,CASSPGGRLNTEAFF,TGTGCCAGCAGCCCGGGCGGCAGACTAAACACTGAAGCTTTCTTT
TRBD1,.,TRBV5-1,TRBJ2-7,CASSWTGTGGSEQYF,TGCGCCAGCAGCTGGACCGGGACAGGGGGATCCGAGCAGTACTTC
.,.,TRBV5-1,TRBJ1-2,CASSLVQVGGYTF,TGCGCCAGCAGCTTGGTGCAGGTTGGGGGCTACACCTTC
.,.,TRBV7-2,TRBJ1-1,CASSLVGGARNTEAFF,TGTGCCAGCAGCTTAGTAGGGGGGGCGCGGAACACTGAAGCTTTCTTT
.,many,TRBV12-3/TRBV12-4,TRBJ2-2,CASSFFVSGELFF,TGTGCCAGCAGTTTTTTTGTGTCCGGGGAGCTGTTTTTT
TRBD1,.,TRBV5-1,TRBJ2-7,CASSLAGKTGGSYEQYF,TGCGCCAGCAGCTTGGCCGGTAAGACAGGGGGCTCCTACGAGCAGTACTTC
.,.,TRBV6-5,TRBJ2-3,CASSRDLRDTQYF,TGTGCCAGCAGCAGGGACCTAAGAGATACGCAGTATTTT
.,many,TRBV12-3/TRBV12-4,TRBJ2-2,CAGQIAGELFF,TGTGCCGGGCAGATTGCCGGGGAGCTGTTTTTT
.,.,TRBV6-5,TRBJ2-2,CASSPRGTSELFF,TGTGCCAGCAGTCCAAGGGGGACTTCAGAGCTGTTTTTT
.,.,TRBV29-1,TRBJ2-7,CSVGAESSYEQYF,TGCAGCGTGGGAGCGGAAAGCTCCTACGAGCAGTACTTC
TRBD2,.,TRBV19,TRBJ2-1,CASERGLAVLGEQFF,TGTGCCAGCGAGAGGGGACTAGCAGTCCTCGGTGAGCAGTTCTTC